The 28 T cell receptor beta chains presented below share a single source sample, sequenced in a study of T cell changes during pregnancy in multiple sclerosis. Assay used: immunoSEQ multiplex PCR; TCRdb lists only in-frame clones, some missing. Of under 80,000 clones in the sample, over 80% were seen once. Specimen: peripheral blood, collected before pregnancy. These receptors all come from a female donor with multiple sclerosis, enrolled in a pregnancy study.

The gene calls are TRBV11-2 and TRBJ1-4, with D possibly TRBD1 on 6 matching bases. Trimming shortened V by 4 bases and J by 2 bases, and 8 bases separated the two germline ends. Looked up from germline, CDR1 is SGHAT and CDR2 is FQNNGV. The CDR3 spans 14 residues. The CDR3, as DNA: TGTGCCAGCAGCTCCGGACAGACTAATGAAAAACTGTTTTTT. Its protein is CASSSGQTNEKLFF.

The chain has TRBV19 and TRBJ2-1; TRBD1 matches at 9 bases. The trim removed 6 bases at V and 4 bases at J, leaving 4 bases unmatched. The CDR3 has 14 amino acids. CDR1 is LNHDA and CDR2 is SQIVND in the germline V gene (reference sequence). CDR3: CASSPGQGYNEQFF. CDR3 bases: TGTGCCAGTAGCCCGGGACAGGGATACAATGAGCAGTTCTTC.

The V and J genes are TRBV6-6 and TRBJ2-7; weak D call: TRBD2 (6 bases). CDR3 length: 12 residues. Trimming took off 4 bases at V and 7 bases at J, with 11 bases between the two ends. The germline CDR1 and CDR2 sequences are MNHNY and SVGAGI (reference sequence). CDR3 sequence (DNA): TGTGCCAGCAGTTCGCTAGCGTCAGAGCAGTACTTC. It codes for CASSSLASEQYF.

This clone was picked up one time. This sequence joins TRBV7-9 and TRBJ2-1, with D possibly TRBD2 on 6 matching bases. This CDR3 is built from 13 residues. Germline V gives CDR1 SEHNR, CDR2 FQNEAQ (reference sequence). With 5 bases removed from V and 5 bases from J, the gap between germline ends came to 10 bases. The CDR3: CASSRRENNEQFF. CDR3 coding DNA: TGTGCCAGCAGCCGCCGGGAGAACAATGAGCAGTTCTTC.

This rearrangement joins TRBV18 to TRBJ2-7; 10 bases are a match to TRBD2. CDR3 size: 16 residues. The J segment lost 0 bases and the V segment lost 3 bases, leaving 5 bases of the junction unmatched. The germline gives CDR1 KGHSH, CDR2 LQKENI. CDR3 in amino acids: CASSPPAGGPSYEQYF. CDR3 DNA sequence: TGTGCCAGCTCACCCCCAGCGGGAGGGCCCTCCTACGAGCAGTACTTC.

Written as DNA, the CDR3 is TGTGCCACCAGCAGAGCCCGGGGGGGGCGTATGGTAGCGAAATACAATGAGCAGTTCTTC. This translates into CATSRARGGRMVAKYNEQFF. The rearrangement uses TRBV15 and TRBJ2-1; 8 bases map to TRBD2. Germline lookup yields CDR1 LNHNV and CDR2 YYDKDF (reference sequence). Germline trimming cut 1 base from V and 4 bases from J; bases unmatched to any gene: 18. The CDR3 covers 20 residues.

The chain carries TRBV30 and TRBJ1-2; a weak D match, TRBD1 (5 bases). The CDR3 runs 11 residues. The V and J ends lost 5 bases and 8 bases respectively, with 12 bases between them. Germline V gene sequence: CDR1 GTSNPN, CDR2 SVGIG (reference sequence). This CDR3 is CAWVRGGGYTF. CDR3 nucleotide sequence: TGTGCCTGGGTTAGGGGAGGGGGCTACACCTTC.

The chain carries TRBV7-2 and TRBJ2-5, with D possibly being TRBD1 (5 bases). The CDR3 runs to 14 residues. Germline loops: CDR1 SGHTA, CDR2 FQGNSA. The V end was cut by 4 bases, the J end by 2 bases, with 11 bases between. For the CDR3, the DNA is TGTGCCAGCAGCTCCGACAGATATCAAGAGACCCAGTACTTC. Its translation: CASSSDRYQETQYF.

The V call is TRBV4-3, the J call TRBJ2-3, with D possibly TRBD2 on 6 matching bases. Deletions cut 0 bases from V and 1 base from J, with 17 bases between. CDR3 size: 18 residues. Germline values: CDR1 LGHNA, CDR2 YSLEER. The DNA for the CDR3 is TGCGCCAGCAGCCAAGATTGGATCCGGGAGACGGGCACAGATACGCAGTATTTT. It translates to CASSQDWIRETGTDTQYF.

The gene calls are TRBV6-6 and TRBJ2-7, with 8 bases lining up with TRBD2. Germline V gene lookup returns CDR1 MNHNY and CDR2 SVGAGI (reference sequence). The J segment lost 6 bases and the V segment lost 0 bases, leaving 4 bases of the junction unmatched. The CDR3 has 14 amino acids. The CDR3 sequence is CASSYSRLAGEQYF. The CDR3 DNA sequence: TGTGCCAGCAGTTACTCGCGCCTAGCGGGCGAGCAGTACTTC.

V and J are TRBV19 and TRBJ1-1; 9 bases align to TRBD1. V was pared by 2 bases and J by 1 base, with 2 bases of the junction left unmatched. The CDR3 sequence is 15 residues long. Germline assignment: CDR1 LNHDA and CDR2 SQIVND (reference sequence). The CDR3 sequence is CASSITGQGNTEAFF. The CDR3 nucleotides are TGTGCCAGTAGTATAACGGGACAGGGGAACACTGAAGCTTTCTTT. Filled out from reference TRBV19 and TRBJ1-1, the complete variable domain reads DGGITQSPKYLFRKEGQNVTLSCEQNLNHDAMYWYRQDPGQGLRLIYYSQIVNDFQKGDIAEGYSVSREKKESFPLTVTSAQKNPTAFYLCASSITGQGNTEAFFGQGTRLTVV.

The chain couples TRBV11-3 to TRBJ2-5; 11 bases align to TRBD2. The V gene's germline CDR1 is SGHNT and CDR2 YENEEA. The CDR3 is 18 amino acids. V gave up 4 bases and J gave up 5 bases; unmatched junction bases: 15. The CDR3 region has the DNA TGTGCCAGCAGCTCAGGGGGGGTACTAGCGGGAGTTCGGGAGACCCAGTACTTC. Protein product: CASSSGGVLAGVRETQYF. Using reference TRBV11-3 and TRBJ2-5 for the parts outside the CDR3, the full variable domain is EAGVVQSPRYKIIEKKQPVAFWCNPISGHNTLYWYLQNLGQGPELLIRYENEEAVDDSQLPKDRFSAERLKGVDSTLKIQPAELGDSAVYLCASSSGGVLAGVRETQYFGPGTRLLVL.

On this clone: At the DNA level, this CDR3 is encoded by other sequences in the same sample as well. The chain has TRBV20-1 and TRBJ2-3; possibly TRBD2 for D (6 bases). Germline lookup yields CDR1 DFQATT and CDR2 SNEGSKA (reference sequence). V was shortened by 6 bases and J by 3 bases, with 7 bases between the two germline ends. The CDR3 consists of 11 residues. The CDR3 region is CSAAGTDTQYF. The DNA for the CDR3 is TGCAGTGCCGCGGGAACAGATACGCAGTATTTT.

This clone was picked up many times. The chain is built from TRBV7-2 and TRBJ2-2; 9 nucleotides line up with TRBD1. This CDR3 has 15 residues. Germline CDR1 reads SGHTA; CDR2 reads FQGNSA. The J segment lost 8 bases and the V segment lost 5 bases, leaving 9 bases of the junction unmatched. The CDR3 loop is CASSPITGGRGELFF. In DNA form, the CDR3 reads TGTGCCAGCAGCCCGATAACAGGGGGCCGAGGGGAGCTGTTTTTT.

V is TRBV7-9 and J is TRBJ2-7, with a possible D match to TRBD1 (5 bases). Per the germline V gene, CDR1 is SEHNR and CDR2 is FQNEAQ (reference sequence). The ends were cut back, 5 bases at V and 2 bases at J, with 13 bases in the middle. The CDR3 length is 14 residues. In nucleotides, the CDR3 is TGTGCCAGCAGCCCCACAGGAACTGCCTACGAGCAGTACTTC. This codes for CASSPTGTAYEQYF.

This chain's CDR3 is CASTVARQYSDGYTF. For the CDR3, the DNA is TGTGCCAGCACGGTGGCCCGACAGTACAGCGATGGCTACACCTTC. V gene TRBV2 combines with J gene TRBJ1-2; the D gene is possibly TRBD1 (5 bases). From germline, CDR1 is SNHLY and CDR2 FYNNEI. The V end lost 7 bases, the J end lost 6 bases, and 21 bases lay between the germline ends. The CDR3 is 15 amino acids.

The V call is TRBV18, the J call TRBJ2-7; weak D call: TRBD1 (5 bases). With 2 bases removed from V and 0 bases from J, the gap between germline ends came to 5 bases. Germline CDR1 reads KGHSH; CDR2 reads LQKENI. The CDR3 loop spans 13 amino acids. The CDR3 sequence: CASSPDSSYEQYF. Here the CDR3 DNA reads TGTGCCAGCTCACCAGACAGCTCCTACGAGCAGTACTTC.

The chain employs TRBV5-6 and TRBJ2-6; tentatively, D is TRBD2 (6 bases). Germline V lookup: CDR1 SGHDT, CDR2 YYEEEE. The V gene lost 1 base and the J gene lost 4 bases, with 18 bases spanning the gap. The CDR3 runs 18 residues. Here the CDR3 reads CASSLLPGAGTGANVLTF. DNA for the CDR3: TGTGCCAGCAGCTTGCTTCCGGGAGCGGGTACCGGGGCCAACGTCCTGACTTTC.

The gene calls are TRBV29-1 and TRBJ1-2; 11 bases align to TRBD1. Trimming cost V 7 bases and J 8 bases; bases outside gene matches: 9. The CDR3 consists of 13 residues. CDR1 SQVTM and CDR2 ANQGSEA come from the germline V gene. In DNA form, the CDR3 reads TGCAGCGCCTTCGGACAGGGGGCAGGAGGCTACACCTTC. Its protein is CSAFGQGAGGYTF.

The count of this clone is one. For the CDR3, the DNA is TGTGCCAGCAGCGCCCGGGACAGCAGAGGCTACACCTTC. Translated: CASSARDSRGYTF. This chain joins TRBV9 and TRBJ1-2, with 7 bases that match TRBD1. Germline V lookup: CDR1 SGDLS, CDR2 YYNGEE. V gave up 3 bases and J gave up 8 bases; unmatched junction bases: 7. The CDR3 is 13 amino acids.

The rearrangement links TRBV2 to TRBJ2-2; 12 bases match TRBD2. The CDR3 consists of 17 residues. CDR1 is SNHLY and CDR2 is FYNNEI in the germline V gene. V dropped 11 bases and J dropped 0; count of bases not matched to a gene: 10. CDR3 sequence (DNA): TGTGCCGGGCAGGGAGGACTAGCGGGGTCGAACACCGGGGAGCTGTTTTTT. This encodes CAGQGGLAGSNTGELFF.

The chain has TRBV7-2 and TRBJ2-2, with 8 bases matching TRBD2. The length of the CDR3 is 12 residues. CDR1 is SGHTA and CDR2 is FQGNSA in the germline V gene. The V and J ends lost 10 bases and 3 bases, in that order; junction bases with no gene match: 1. The CDR3 loop reads CATGRDTGELFF. Written as DNA, the CDR3 is TGTGCCACCGGGAGGGACACCGGGGAGCTGTTTTTT. The full variable domain, in which reference TRBV7-2 and TRBJ2-2 provide the parts outside the CDR3, is GAGVSQSPSNKVTEKGKDVELRCDPISGHTALYWYRQSLGQGLEFLIYFQGNSAPDKSGLPSDRFSAERTGGSVSTLTIQRTQQEDSAVYLCATGRDTGELFFGEGSRLTVL.

This sequence joins TRBV18 and TRBJ2-1; 8 nucleotides line up with TRBD2. Looked up from germline, CDR1 is KGHSH and CDR2 is LQKENI. The CDR3 loop spans 15 amino acids. Losses at the gene ends were 6 bases for V and 2 bases for J; bases not matched to a gene: 6. The CDR3 nucleotides read TGTGCCAGCTCGTCAAGCGGGAGACCCTACAATGAGCAGTTCTTC. This translates into CASSSSGRPYNEQFF.

Note on this clone: A junction end diverges from the germline sequence, so it may reflect a read error. The chain is built from TRBV7-7 and TRBJ2-1; 8 nucleotides align to TRBD2. The CDR3 is 15 residues long. Germline-derived CDR1 and CDR2 are SSHAT and FNYEAQ (reference sequence). Here the CDR3 reads CASSLSSGNYNEQFF. Here the CDR3 DNA reads TGTGCTAGCAGCCTTAGTAGCGGGAACTACAATGAGCAGTTCTTC.

The chain couples TRBV29-1 to TRBJ2-1; D not certain. The CDR3 is 16 amino acids. Trimming left V 0 bases short and J 2 bases short, with 14 bases between. The germline CDR1 and CDR2 sequences are SQVTM and ANQGSEA. The CDR3 here is CSVEDFSGEAYNEQFF. The CDR3 DNA sequence: TGCAGCGTTGAAGACTTTTCCGGAGAGGCCTACAATGAGCAGTTCTTC.

This chain uses TRBV19 with TRBJ2-3, with D perhaps matching TRBD2 (6 bases). The CDR3 runs 17 residues. Germline V CDR1 and CDR2: LNHDA, SQIVND (reference sequence). The V end lost 5 bases, the J end lost 4 bases, and 22 bases lay between the germline ends. CDR3: CASSGTSGLSSADTQYF. The CDR3 nucleotides read TGTGCCAGTAGTGGCACATCGGGACTTAGCTCCGCAGATACGCAGTATTTT.

This chain's CDR3 is CASSYLDGSSYEQYF. Here the CDR3 DNA reads TGTGCCAGCAGTTACCTGGACGGGAGCTCCTACGAGCAGTACTTC. The rearrangement joins TRBV6-6 to TRBJ2-7, with D maybe TRBD2 (6 bases). Germline-derived CDR1 and CDR2 are MNHNY and SVGAGI (reference sequence). V was clipped by 2 bases and J by 0 bases, with 11 bases between them. The CDR3 runs to 15 residues.

The chain couples TRBV27 to TRBJ2-2; TRBD2 agrees at 9 bases. Germline V gene data show CDR1 as MNHEY and CDR2 as SMNVEV (reference sequence). Trimming removed 3 bases from V and 6 bases from J; junction bases left unmatched: 5. The CDR3 runs to 15 residues. In nucleotides, the CDR3 is TGTGCCAGCAGTTTGGGTCTAGCGGGACCCGGGGAGCTGTTTTTT. Residues: CASSLGLAGPGELFF.